A selection of T cell receptor beta chains follows, all from one sample in a study of response to subunit inactivated influenza vaccine. TCRdb re-called the RT-PCR reads through MiXCR, storing one row per CDR3 protein. The table lists hundreds of thousands of distinct CDR3 sequences, about 11% of them singletons, with roughly 10% in the top ten. This sample comprised PBMCs from blood, obtained on the day of vaccination. These receptors were taken from a man between 50 and 59 years old who received an inactivated influenza vaccine. CDR3s include the opening cysteine and the closing phenylalanine or tryptophan. The D gene is left open where the match is weak. Part of the rows lack a size; the others show once, few, many or a class for expanded clones.

v_gene: TRBV7-2; d_gene: TRBD2; abundance: NA; j_gene: TRBJ2-3; CDR3aa: CASSVQLAGSVTDTQYF; CDR3nt: TGTGCCAGCAGCGTCCAACTAGCGGGGTCGGTCACAGATACGCAGTATTTT
v_gene: TRBV29-1; d_gene: NA; abundance: many; j_gene: TRBJ2-5; CDR3aa: CSVDLLLPQETQYF; CDR3nt: TGCAGCGTTGACTTACTGCTACCCCAAGAGACCCAGTACTTC
v_gene: TRBV28; d_gene: NA; abundance: few; j_gene: TRBJ2-3; CDR3aa: CASTKTGAGDTQYF; CDR3nt: TGTGCCAGCACCAAGACGGGGGCCGGGGATACGCAGTATTTT
v_gene: TRBV3-1; d_gene: NA; abundance: many; j_gene: TRBJ2-7; CDR3aa: CASRHGPYEQYF; CDR3nt: TGTGCCAGCAGACACGGACCTTACGAGCAGTACTTC
v_gene: TRBV12-3/TRBV12-4; d_gene: TRBD1; abundance: many; j_gene: TRBJ2-7; CDR3aa: CASSRTGGYEQYF; CDR3nt: TGTGCCAGCAGCCGGACAGGGGGTTACGAGCAGTACTTC
v_gene: TRBV10-2; d_gene: TRBD1; abundance: NA; j_gene: TRBJ2-7; CDR3aa: CASRPGQAYEQYF; CDR3nt: TGCGCCAGCAGACCTGGACAGGCCTACGAGCAGTACTTC
v_gene: TRBV3-1; d_gene: NA; abundance: many; j_gene: TRBJ1-4; CDR3aa: CASSAGANEKLFF; CDR3nt: TGTGCCAGCAGCGCAGGGGCTAATGAAAAACTGTTTTTT
v_gene: TRBV20-1; d_gene: NA; abundance: NA; j_gene: TRBJ1-6; CDR3aa: CSARSDGARRTYNSPLHF; CDR3nt: TGCAGTGCTAGATCAGACGGGGCCAGGAGAACTTATAATTCACCCCTCCACTTT
v_gene: TRBV12-3/TRBV12-4; d_gene: TRBD2; abundance: few; j_gene: TRBJ2-2; CDR3aa: CASRRVSGANTGELFF; CDR3nt: TGTGCCAGCAGGCGCGTTAGCGGGGCGAACACCGGGGAGCTGTTTTTT
v_gene: TRBV11-2; d_gene: TRBD2; abundance: NA; j_gene: TRBJ2-1; CDR3aa: CASSLVLAPGLAGNNEQFF; CDR3nt: TGTGCCAGCAGCTTAGTCCTAGCACCGGGACTAGCGGGAAACAATGAGCAGTTCTTC
v_gene: TRBV20-1; d_gene: NA; abundance: few; j_gene: TRBJ2-4; CDR3aa: CSGLRRGARIQYF; CDR3nt: TGCAGTGGTCTAAGACGGGGGGCTCGCATTCAGTACTTC
v_gene: TRBV5-1; d_gene: TRBD1; abundance: few; j_gene: TRBJ2-2; CDR3aa: CASMDRENGELFF; CDR3nt: TGCGCCAGCATGGACAGGGAAAACGGGGAGCTGTTTTTT
v_gene: TRBV20-1; d_gene: NA; abundance: NA; j_gene: TRBJ2-1; CDR3aa: CSADDRSWQFF; CDR3nt: TGCAGTGCCGACGATAGGAGTTGGCAGTTCTTC
v_gene: TRBV6-5; d_gene: TRBD1; abundance: NA; j_gene: TRBJ1-4; CDR3aa: CASSYARTGGGEKLFF; CDR3nt: TGTGCCAGCAGTTACGCGAGGACAGGGGGCGGTGAAAAACTGTTTTTT
v_gene: TRBV7-7; d_gene: TRBD2; abundance: NA; j_gene: TRBJ2-3; CDR3aa: CASSAKTSGGGTTDTQYF; CDR3nt: TGTGCTAGCAGCGCAAAGACTAGCGGGGGAGGCACCACAGATACGCAGTATTTT
v_gene: TRBV7-2; d_gene: NA; abundance: few; j_gene: TRBJ2-5; CDR3aa: CASSLAGGFAETQYF; CDR3nt: TGTGCCAGCAGCTTAGCAGGGGGATTCGCAGAGACCCAGTACTTC
v_gene: TRBV11-1; d_gene: TRBD2; abundance: many; j_gene: TRBJ2-5; CDR3aa: CASSFPFVLAGEVETQYF; CDR3nt: TGTGCCAGCAGTTTTCCATTCGTACTAGCGGGGGAAGTAGAGACCCAGTACTTC
v_gene: TRBV12-3/TRBV12-4; d_gene: TRBD1; abundance: few; j_gene: TRBJ1-3; CDR3aa: CASSQLTGKSGNTIYF; CDR3nt: TGTGCCAGCAGTCAATTGACAGGGAAATCCGGAAACACCATATATTTT
v_gene: TRBV7-2; d_gene: NA; abundance: few; j_gene: TRBJ1-1; CDR3aa: CASTATGGRTEAFF; CDR3nt: TGTGCCAGCACCGCCACGGGGGGCAGGACTGAAGCTTTCTTT
v_gene: TRBV12-3/TRBV12-4; d_gene: TRBD2; abundance: few; j_gene: TRBJ2-1; CDR3aa: CASSSGRANNEQFF; CDR3nt: TGTGCCAGCAGTAGCGGGAGGGCCAACAATGAGCAGTTCTTC
v_gene: TRBV10-3; d_gene: NA; abundance: few; j_gene: TRBJ2-7; CDR3aa: CAISDDSSRYEQYF; CDR3nt: TGTGCCATCAGTGATGACTCATCAAGGTACGAGCAGTACTTC
v_gene: TRBV28; d_gene: TRBD2; abundance: NA; j_gene: TRBJ2-7; CDR3aa: CASSLPSGRYEQYF; CDR3nt: TGTGCCAGCAGTTTACCTAGCGGGAGATACGAGCAGTACTTC